A single sample gave rise to the 8 T cell receptor beta chains below, sequenced in a study of follicular helper T cells after annual influenza vaccination. Sequenced by immunoSEQ multiplex PCR; TCRdb stores in-frame clones only, minus some. The top ten hold 3% to 4% of the sample, which has 9,500 to 15,000 clones, approximately 80% seen once. The sample's time point: 2015-2016 season, pre-vaccination. The specimen comprised CXCR5+ CD38- circulating T follicular helper cells from blood, sampled on the day of influenza vaccination. As for subset: circulating Tfh, non-naive CD4+CXCR5+PD-1+ (ICOS+CD38+ or ICOS-CD38-). The receptor set was obtained from an adult who received the influenza vaccine.

This chain connects TRBV5-1 to TRBJ2-3; 9 bases map to TRBD2. The CDR3 contains 16 residues. CDR1 SGHRS and CDR2 YFSETQ come from the germline V gene. J lost 2 bases, V lost 0 bases, and 4 bases had no gene match. CDR3 bases: TGCGCCAGCAGCTTGGGTCTAGCGGGGTTCACAGATACGCAGTATTTT. This gives the protein CASSLGLAGFTDTQYF.

Here the CDR3 reads CASSPGAGVMNTEAFF. The DNA for the CDR3 is TGTGCCAGCTCACCGGGGGCAGGGGTCATGAACACTGAAGCTTTCTTT. V gene TRBV18 combines with J gene TRBJ1-1, with D possibly TRBD1 on 6 matching bases. Germline V gene lookup returns CDR1 KGHSH and CDR2 LQKENI. This CDR3 spans 16 amino acids. Deletions cut 3 bases from V and 0 bases from J, with 14 bases between.

As concerns this clone: It is unclear where the CDR3 begins or ends on the DNA, so no DNA is shown, and the CDR3 is as TCRdb lists it. The chain joins TRBV12-5 to TRBJ1-2. Ends included, the CDR3 has 23 residues. CDR1 is LGHNT, CDR2 FRNRAP, per germline. CDR3 sequence: CASGREGPVLWLHLRFGDQGYTF.

This rearrangement joins TRBV11-2 to TRBJ2-5; D possibly matches TRBD1 or TRBD2 (6 bases each). V gave up 0 bases and J gave up 4 bases, with 21 bases separating them. This CDR3 contains 18 residues. Germline V gene data show CDR1 as SGHAT and CDR2 as FQNNGV. This CDR3 is CASSLDRMGRGRGETQYF. For the CDR3, the DNA is TGTGCCAGCAGCTTAGATCGAATGGGACGGGGGCGAGGAGAGACCCAGTACTTC.

This rearrangement joins TRBV5-1 to TRBJ2-3, with a possible D match to TRBD1 (5 bases). The V gene lost 5 bases and the J gene lost 2 bases, with 6 bases spanning the gap. This CDR3 has 12 residues. Per the germline V gene, CDR1 is SGHRS and CDR2 is YFSETQ. The CDR3 here is CASRTATDTQYF. Written as DNA, the CDR3 is TGCGCCAGCAGGACAGCCACAGATACGCAGTATTTT.

V is TRBV7-6 and J is TRBJ2-7; 9 bases agree with TRBD2. CDR3 length: 16 residues. Germline V gene lookup returns CDR1 SGHVS and CDR2 FNYEAQ. Unmatched junction bases numbered 13, after V lost 5 bases and J lost 5 bases. The CDR3 protein is CASSPAGGGVFHEQYF. The CDR3 nucleotides read TGTGCCAGCAGCCCCGCGGGGGGGGGTGTATTCCACGAGCAGTACTTC.

In DNA form, the CDR3 reads TGTGCCTGGAGTCCCTTCCTCACAGGGAACTATGGCTACACCTTC. It yields the protein CAWSPFLTGNYGYTF. J is TRBJ1-2 and V is TRBV30, with D maybe TRBD1 (6 bases). V lost 2 bases and J lost 2, with 15 bases in between. CDR3 length: 15 amino acids. Germline values: CDR1 GTSNPN, CDR2 SVGIG (reference sequence).

The chain is built from TRBV27 and TRBJ1-2, with D possibly TRBD1 on 6 matching bases. The length of the CDR3 is 13 residues. Trimming stripped 5 bases from V and 4 bases from J, with 11 bases between. Germline V gene data show CDR1 as MNHEY and CDR2 as SMNVEV (reference sequence). The CDR3 loop reads CASSIGGGYGYTF. Written as DNA, the CDR3 is TGTGCCAGCAGTATTGGGGGCGGCTATGGCTACACCTTC.